The rows below give T cell receptor beta chains drawn from one sample of a study of graft-versus-host responses after intestinal transplantation. The protocol was immunoSEQ multiplex PCR, while the TCRdb copy is restricted to in-frame clones and leaves out a portion. Found here are some 77,000 clones, around 92% of them singletons; the top ten hold approximately 0.7%. The input for sequencing was PBMCs, taken 98 days after intestinal transplantation. These receptors all come from a human patient who received an intestinal transplant, so some T cells may come from the graft donor. Both conserved end residues are part of each CDR3. The order of the fields is J gene, clone size, V gene, D gene, CDR3 DNA, CDR3 protein. D genes are given only for firm matches. Expanded clones are given a class, and other clones once, few, many or no size at all.

J gene: TRBJ2-7; clone size: few; V gene: TRBV2; D gene: -; CDR3 DNA: TGTGCCAGCAGTGAAGCCCAGACTGGATACTACGAGCAGTACTTC; CDR3 protein: CASSEAQTGYYEQYF
J gene: TRBJ2-1; clone size: -; V gene: TRBV9; D gene: TRBD2; CDR3 DNA: TGTGCCAGCAGCCCCAGGACTAGCGGGGGCTCCAAGCAGTTCTTC; CDR3 protein: CASSPRTSGGSKQFF
J gene: TRBJ1-2; clone size: -; V gene: TRBV5-8; D gene: TRBD1; CDR3 DNA: TGTGCCAGCAGCCCTACGGGGATAACAGGGGACCCCTGGGGCTACACCTTC; CDR3 protein: CASSPTGITGDPWGYTF
J gene: TRBJ2-7; clone size: -; V gene: TRBV15; D gene: -; CDR3 DNA: TGTGCCACCAGCAGAGATCAGGGATCCTACGAGCAGTACTTC; CDR3 protein: CATSRDQGSYEQYF
J gene: TRBJ2-3; clone size: -; V gene: TRBV5-1; D gene: TRBD2; CDR3 DNA: TGCGCCAGCAGCGACCGGACTAGCGGGTTCGATACGCAGTATTTT; CDR3 protein: CASSDRTSGFDTQYF
J gene: TRBJ2-1; clone size: -; V gene: TRBV19; D gene: TRBD1; CDR3 DNA: TGTGCCAGTTCGGGACAGGGGGCCTACAATGAGCAGTTCTTC; CDR3 protein: CASSGQGAYNEQFF
J gene: TRBJ2-4; clone size: -; V gene: TRBV6-1; D gene: -; CDR3 DNA: TGTGCCAGCAGTGCGGCTCTAGCCAAAAACATTCAGTACTTC; CDR3 protein: CASSAALAKNIQYF
J gene: TRBJ2-7; clone size: once; V gene: TRBV6-1; D gene: -; CDR3 DNA: TGTGCCAGCAGTGGGGCGGGCCCGGGGATTGGGGAGCAGTACTTC; CDR3 protein: CASSGAGPGIGEQYF
J gene: TRBJ2-7; clone size: -; V gene: TRBV2; D gene: -; CDR3 DNA: TGTGCCAGCAGTGAGTTCTGGGACAAAGCCTACGAGCAGTACTTC; CDR3 protein: CASSEFWDKAYEQYF
J gene: TRBJ2-7; clone size: once; V gene: TRBV4-2; D gene: TRBD1; CDR3 DNA: TGTGCCAGCAGCCAGGTGGGACAGCCGAGCTCCTACGAGCAGTACTTC; CDR3 protein: CASSQVGQPSSYEQYF
J gene: TRBJ2-1; clone size: -; V gene: TRBV5-4; D gene: TRBD2; CDR3 DNA: TGTGCCAGCAGCTTAGAACTAGCGTCCTCCTACAATGAGCAGTTCTTC; CDR3 protein: CASSLELASSYNEQFF
J gene: TRBJ1-1; clone size: -; V gene: TRBV19; D gene: -; CDR3 DNA: TGTGCCAGTAGTATTGCTGGAGTACGGGCTTTCTTT; CDR3 protein: CASSIAGVRAFF
J gene: TRBJ2-7; clone size: -; V gene: TRBV5-4; D gene: -; CDR3 DNA: TGTGCCAGCAGCGCGGACAGATCCTACGAGCAGTACTTC; CDR3 protein: CASSADRSYEQYF
J gene: TRBJ2-2; clone size: -; V gene: TRBV4-1; D gene: TRBD2; CDR3 DNA: TGCGCCAGCCGGGAGGGGGAGGGCCAAGTCGGGGAGCTGTTTTTT; CDR3 protein: CASREGEGQVGELFF
J gene: TRBJ2-5; clone size: -; V gene: TRBV9; D gene: TRBD1; CDR3 DNA: TGTGCCAGCAGCGCAGGGACAGGGGGAGCGCCTAGGTACTTC; CDR3 protein: CASSAGTGGAPRYF
J gene: TRBJ2-7; clone size: -; V gene: TRBV7-9; D gene: TRBD2; CDR3 DNA: TGTGCCAGCAGCTTAGTTGACGGCACTAGCGGGAGCTCCTACGAGCAGTACTTC; CDR3 protein: CASSLVDGTSGSSYEQYF
J gene: TRBJ2-3; clone size: -; V gene: TRBV7-9; D gene: TRBD2; CDR3 DNA: TGTGCCAGCAGCTCGAGGGCTAGCGGGAGTTTATATACGCAGTATTTT; CDR3 protein: CASSSRASGSLYTQYF
J gene: TRBJ2-7; clone size: -; V gene: TRBV19; D gene: -; CDR3 DNA: TGTGCCAGTAGTATAACTGGAAGCTCCTACGAGCAGTACTTC; CDR3 protein: CASSITGSSYEQYF
J gene: TRBJ2-3; clone size: -; V gene: TRBV5-1; D gene: -; CDR3 DNA: TGCGCCAGCAGCTTCGGAGCAGGCGGGTCCACTAGCACAGATACGCAGTATTTT; CDR3 protein: CASSFGAGGSTSTDTQYF
J gene: TRBJ2-1; clone size: -; V gene: TRBV19; D gene: TRBD1; CDR3 DNA: TGTGCCAGTAGTATGGTCCTTTCTCAGGGGGCTTGGTACAATGAGCAGTTCTTC; CDR3 protein: CASSMVLSQGAWYNEQFF
J gene: TRBJ2-7; clone size: -; V gene: TRBV5-1; D gene: TRBD2; CDR3 DNA: TGCGCCAGCAGCTTGTTCGAGCGGGGCCCCTACGAGCAGTACTTC; CDR3 protein: CASSLFERGPYEQYF
J gene: TRBJ2-1; clone size: -; V gene: TRBV5-1; D gene: TRBD2; CDR3 DNA: TGCGCCAGCAGCTTGCTATTAGCGGGGGCTGATGAGCAGTTCTTC; CDR3 protein: CASSLLLAGADEQFF
J gene: TRBJ1-2; clone size: few; V gene: TRBV5-5; D gene: TRBD1; CDR3 DNA: TGTGCCAGCAGCTTAATGGGACAGGGGGCCTATGGCTACACCTTC; CDR3 protein: CASSLMGQGAYGYTF
J gene: TRBJ2-3; clone size: -; V gene: TRBV4-1; D gene: -; CDR3 DNA: TGCGCCAGCAGCCAAGATCCCCCTAGCGAGAACACAGATACGCAGTATTTT; CDR3 protein: CASSQDPPSENTDTQYF
J gene: TRBJ1-1; clone size: -; V gene: TRBV6-6; D gene: -; CDR3 DNA: TGTGCCAGCAGTTATCTTACCAGGGACACTGAAGCTTTCTTT; CDR3 protein: CASSYLTRDTEAFF
J gene: TRBJ1-1; clone size: -; V gene: TRBV11-2; D gene: -; CDR3 DNA: TGTGCCAGCAGCTTAGGGCCAGGCGGGACTGAAGCTTTCTTT; CDR3 protein: CASSLGPGGTEAFF
J gene: TRBJ2-7; clone size: -; V gene: TRBV7-2; D gene: -; CDR3 DNA: TGTGCCAGCAGCTTAGCCCCTAGTTTCTACGAGCAGTACTTC; CDR3 protein: CASSLAPSFYEQYF
J gene: TRBJ2-1; clone size: once; V gene: TRBV6-6; D gene: TRBD1; CDR3 DNA: TGTGCCAGCAGTTTCCGGGACAGGGCTGATAATGAGCAGTTCTTC; CDR3 protein: CASSFRDRADNEQFF
J gene: TRBJ2-2; clone size: -; V gene: TRBV27; D gene: TRBD2; CDR3 DNA: TGTGCCAGCAGTTTGAGGCTACTAGCGGGGGAGAACACCGGGGAGCTGTTTTTT; CDR3 protein: CASSLRLLAGENTGELFF
J gene: TRBJ2-1; clone size: -; V gene: TRBV5-6; D gene: -; CDR3 DNA: TGTGCCAGCAGCGACGACTACAATGAGCAGTTCTTC; CDR3 protein: CASSDDYNEQFF
J gene: TRBJ2-3; clone size: -; V gene: TRBV9; D gene: -; CDR3 DNA: TGTGCCAGCAGCTCCTGGGGGACAGATACGCAGTATTTT; CDR3 protein: CASSSWGTDTQYF
J gene: TRBJ2-7; clone size: -; V gene: TRBV28; D gene: -; CDR3 DNA: TGTGCCAGCAGTTCACACGGCCACTACGAGCAGTACTTC; CDR3 protein: CASSSHGHYEQYF
J gene: TRBJ1-3; clone size: once; V gene: TRBV6-6; D gene: -; CDR3 DNA: TGTGCCAGCAGTTACAAAGGGGCGTCGGGAAACACCATATATTTT; CDR3 protein: CASSYKGASGNTIYF
J gene: TRBJ2-7; clone size: -; V gene: TRBV28; D gene: TRBD1; CDR3 DNA: TGTGCCAGCACCCCTTACAGGGGAAATCCCTACGAGCAGTACTTC; CDR3 protein: CASTPYRGNPYEQYF
J gene: TRBJ1-5; clone size: -; V gene: TRBV5-1; D gene: -; CDR3 DNA: TGCGCCAGCAGCTTGGGTTCCGGGTACCAGCCCCAGCATTTT; CDR3 protein: CASSLGSGYQPQHF
J gene: TRBJ1-2; clone size: -; V gene: TRBV28; D gene: -; CDR3 DNA: TGTGCCAGCAGTGTCCGGGACAACGTCTATGGCTACACCTTC; CDR3 protein: CASSVRDNVYGYTF
J gene: TRBJ1-5; clone size: -; V gene: TRBV5-1; D gene: TRBD1; CDR3 DNA: TGCGCCAGCAGCTTGGCGGGACAGGGCAATCAGCCCCAGCATTTT; CDR3 protein: CASSLAGQGNQPQHF
J gene: TRBJ1-2; clone size: -; V gene: TRBV6-6; D gene: -; CDR3 DNA: TGTGCCAGCAGGGAGGGGGTTTTCTATGGCTACACCTTC; CDR3 protein: CASREGVFYGYTF
J gene: TRBJ2-2; clone size: once; V gene: TRBV7-2; D gene: -; CDR3 DNA: TGTGCCAGCAGCTTAGCGGTTTATGGCGGGGAGCTGTTTTTT; CDR3 protein: CASSLAVYGGELFF
J gene: TRBJ2-7; clone size: few; V gene: TRBV19; D gene: TRBD2; CDR3 DNA: TGTGCCAGTAGTATAGAGGGTCATAGCGGGAGGGCCTTCTACGAGCAGTACTTC; CDR3 protein: CASSIEGHSGRAFYEQYF
J gene: TRBJ2-4; clone size: -; V gene: TRBV5-6; D gene: -; CDR3 DNA: TGTGCCAGCAGCTTGGATGGGGTGGCCAAAAACATTCAGTACTTC; CDR3 protein: CASSLDGVAKNIQYF
J gene: TRBJ2-5; clone size: -; V gene: TRBV5-1; D gene: -; CDR3 DNA: TGCGCCAGCAGCTTGGTACCCCAAGAGACCCAGTACTTC; CDR3 protein: CASSLVPQETQYF
J gene: TRBJ1-4; clone size: -; V gene: TRBV19; D gene: -; CDR3 DNA: TGTGCCAGTACCCGACCCAGGGATGGGAGTGAAAAACTGTTTTTT; CDR3 protein: CASTRPRDGSEKLFF
J gene: TRBJ1-2; clone size: -; V gene: TRBV4-1; D gene: TRBD1; CDR3 DNA: TGCGCCAGCAGCCTCTGGACAGGGCCGAACTATGGCTACACCTTC; CDR3 protein: CASSLWTGPNYGYTF
J gene: TRBJ2-7; clone size: -; V gene: TRBV5-6; D gene: TRBD1; CDR3 DNA: TGCATCGGACAGGATTGCCCCTACGAGCAGTACTTC; CDR3 protein: CIGQDCPYEQYF
J gene: TRBJ2-2; clone size: -; V gene: TRBV5-1; D gene: TRBD2; CDR3 DNA: TGCGCCAGCAGCTTTCCCCCATTAGCGGGAGTCACCGGGGAGCTGTTTTTT; CDR3 protein: CASSFPPLAGVTGELFF
J gene: TRBJ2-7; clone size: -; V gene: TRBV6-1; D gene: -; CDR3 DNA: TGTGCCAGCAGAACCCGTATATACGAGCAGTACTTC; CDR3 protein: CASRTRIYEQYF
J gene: TRBJ2-5; clone size: once; V gene: TRBV28; D gene: -; CDR3 DNA: TGTGCCAGCAGTTTACCCGAAGAGACCCAGTACTTC; CDR3 protein: CASSLPEETQYF
J gene: TRBJ2-1; clone size: once; V gene: TRBV6-1; D gene: -; CDR3 DNA: TGTGCCAGCAGTCATTCAGGGGGCGGGGGCAATGAGCAGTTCTTC; CDR3 protein: CASSHSGGGGNEQFF
J gene: TRBJ2-3; clone size: -; V gene: TRBV7-3; D gene: -; CDR3 DNA: TGTGCCAGCAGCTCCTCTCTAAGCACAGATACGCAGTATTTT; CDR3 protein: CASSSSLSTDTQYF
J gene: TRBJ2-2; clone size: -; V gene: TRBV5-4; D gene: -; CDR3 DNA: TGTGCCAGCAGCTTGAACACCGGGGAGCTGTTTTTT; CDR3 protein: CASSLNTGELFF
J gene: TRBJ1-2; clone size: -; V gene: TRBV19; D gene: -; CDR3 DNA: TGTGCCAGTACCGGGACGTACTCCTTCTATGGCTACACCTTC; CDR3 protein: CASTGTYSFYGYTF
J gene: TRBJ2-2; clone size: -; V gene: TRBV7-2; D gene: -; CDR3 DNA: TGTGCCAGCAGCTTCAGACAGGGAGGAACCGGGGAGCTGTTTTTT; CDR3 protein: CASSFRQGGTGELFF